This section outlines one T cell receptor beta chain sequence together with its context. Sequencing used immunoSEQ multiplex PCR; TCRdb keeps in-frame clones, though not all of them. Among 55,000 to 65,000 clones listed, around nine tenths were seen once. Germline-derived CDR1 and CDR2 are MNHEY and SMNVEV (reference sequence). The CDR3 is made up of 14 amino acids. V lost 7 bases and J 0 bases, leaving 12 bases between the germline ends. Time point described: neoterminal ileum biopsy at postoperative endoscopy, about 6 months after surgery. These data are taken from a study of T cell repertoires in ileal Crohn's disease.

The receptor's source is an adult with Crohn's disease. The sample taken for sequencing was ileal tissue. The chain recombines TRBV27 with TRBJ1-1, with D tentatively TRBD1 (5 bases). The CDR3 nucleotides read TGTGCCAGCAAGGTGGGGCCCATGAACACTGAAGCTTTCTTT. It translates to CASKVGPMNTEAFF.